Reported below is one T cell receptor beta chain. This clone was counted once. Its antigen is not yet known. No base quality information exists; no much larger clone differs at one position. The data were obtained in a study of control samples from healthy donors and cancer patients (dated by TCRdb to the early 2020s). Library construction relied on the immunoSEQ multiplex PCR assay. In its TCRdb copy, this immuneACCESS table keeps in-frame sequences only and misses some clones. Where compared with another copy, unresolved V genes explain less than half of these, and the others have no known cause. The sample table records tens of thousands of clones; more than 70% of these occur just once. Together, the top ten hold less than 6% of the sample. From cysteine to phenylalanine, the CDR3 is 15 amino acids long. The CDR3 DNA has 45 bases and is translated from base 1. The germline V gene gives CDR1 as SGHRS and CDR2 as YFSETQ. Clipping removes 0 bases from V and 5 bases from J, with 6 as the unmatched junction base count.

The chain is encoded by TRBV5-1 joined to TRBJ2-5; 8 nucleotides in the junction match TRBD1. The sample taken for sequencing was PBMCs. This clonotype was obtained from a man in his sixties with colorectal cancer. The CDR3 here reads CASSLAGQGSETQYF. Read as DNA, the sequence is TGCGCCAGCAGCTTGGCCGGACAGGGCAGCGAGACCCAGTACTTC.